In this sample, the clone carrying this T cell receptor beta chain turned up a few times. These data originate in a study of T cells after yellow fever vaccination. From germline, CDR1 is DFQATT and CDR2 SNEGSKA (reference sequence). The CDR3 loop spans 12 amino acids. The germline V and J ends were trimmed by 4 bases and 7 bases, with 13 bases remaining between them. Via MiXCR, TCRdb re-called the 5' RACE reads, giving one row per CDR3 protein. The sample lists some 300,000 distinct CDR3 sequences, 8.7% seen once, with about 3.5% in the top ten. The V gene is TRBV20-1, the J gene TRBJ2-5; D uncertain. The material was CD4+ T cells sorted from PBMCs, obtained 5 days after the yellow fever booster vaccination. The sequence was obtained from a man aged 18 to 30 who received the YFV17D yellow fever vaccine. For the CDR3, the DNA is TGCAGTGCTAACGGGTACAGTGGGACCCAGTACTTC. Residues: CSANGYSGTQYF.